One and the same sample provided the 24 T cell receptor beta chains below, sequenced in a study of cytomegalovirus exposure and HLA in healthy donors (TCRdb year 2017). Library preparation was by the immunoSEQ multiplex PCR assay. The multiplex PCR relied on a mix of 60 forward primers for TCR Vbeta segments and 13 reverse primers for TCR Jbeta segments. The table comes from immuneACCESS by way of TCRdb, which keeps in-frame sequences with V and J called. Part of the clones is missing from these tables; in studies checked, under half for an unresolved V gene and the rest for unknown reasons. The sample includes hundreds of thousands of clones, with 65% to 85% observed a single time. 0.71% of the sample is in the top ten clones. The source material was PBMCs. These receptors originate from a boy aged 2 to 10 in good health and CMV-seronegative.

Only a few counts were recorded for this clone. The chain has TRBV6-5 and TRBJ2-7; D is possibly TRBD1 (6 bases). The V gene's germline CDR1 is MNHEY and CDR2 SVGAGI. V lost 2 bases and J lost 2, with 7 bases in between. The CDR3 has 13 amino acids. Here the CDR3 DNA reads TGTGCCAGCAGTTACGGACAGACCTACGAGCAGTACTTC. It is translated as CASSYGQTYEQYF.

The J gene is TRBJ2-7, the V gene TRBV7-9; 7 bases line up with TRBD1. Germline lookup yields CDR1 SEHNR and CDR2 FQNEAQ (reference sequence). Trimming at V came to 5 bases and at J to 3 bases, leaving 4 bases not matched to a gene. CDR3 size: 13 residues. The CDR3 protein is CASSRDSHYEQYF. CDR3 in DNA: TGTGCCAGCAGCCGGGACAGTCACTACGAGCAGTACTTC.

Only one count was recorded for this clone. The chain uses TRBV7-3 and TRBJ2-2, with D unclear. The ends were cut back, 1 base at V and 3 bases at J, with 12 bases in the middle. The CDR3 is made up of 16 amino acids. Germline loops: CDR1 SGHTA, CDR2 FQGTGA. CDR3 coding DNA: TGTGCCAGCAGCTTAATGGCTTTCTCAGACACCGGGGAGCTGTTTTTT. Protein product: CASSLMAFSDTGELFF.

This rearrangement joins TRBV29-1 to TRBJ1-2, with D possibly being TRBD1 (6 bases). The germline CDR1 and CDR2 sequences are SQVTM and ANQGSEA. V gave up 0 bases and J gave up 1 base, with 9 bases separating them. CDR3 size: 14 residues. CDR3 sequence reads: CSVEDPGVNYGYTF. CDR3 bases: TGCAGCGTTGAAGATCCAGGGGTTAACTATGGCTACACCTTC.

This chain joins TRBV10-3 and TRBJ2-1, with 12 bases fitting TRBD2. Germline trimming cut 3 bases from V and 9 bases from J; bases unmatched to any gene: 3. CDR3 length: 14 amino acids. The germline gives CDR1 ENHRY, CDR2 SYGVKD. The DNA of the CDR3 is TGTGCCATCAGTGACCTAGCGGGAGGGGGTGAGCAGTTCTTC. This codes for CAISDLAGGGEQFF.

The gene calls are TRBV4-1 and TRBJ2-1; TRBD2 aligns across 7 bases. The CDR3 contains 15 residues. J gave up 9 bases and V 2 bases, and 10 bases lay outside the gene matches. CDR1 and CDR2 from the germline V gene are MGHRA and YSYEKL. As DNA, the CDR3 is TGCGCCAGCAGCCAACCCCCAGGACTAGACAGTGAGCAGTTCTTC. It encodes CASSQPPGLDSEQFF.

The chain couples TRBV7-3 to TRBJ1-1; D remains unclear. Trimming cost V 1 base and J 3 bases, with 6 bases left between them. The CDR3 has 13 residues. Germline V gene sequence: CDR1 SGHTA, CDR2 FQGTGA. Here the CDR3 DNA reads TGTGCCAGCAGCTTAAATCAGGACACTGAAGCTTTCTTT. Its translation is CASSLNQDTEAFF.

The chain carries TRBV21-1 and TRBJ1-1; the D call of TRBD1 is as the table states it, not checked on the DNA. TRBV21-1 is reported as a pseudogene. This CDR3 has 17 amino acids. As DNA, the CDR3 is TGTGCCAGCAGCAATGGGGGCGGACCCCAGGGCATCACTGAAGCTTTCTTT. It encodes CASSNGGGPQGITEAFF.

Concerning this clone itself: Other DNA sequences in this specimen translate into the identical CDR3. The V gene is TRBV9, the J gene TRBJ1-5; D perhaps matches TRBD1 (6 bases). The CDR3 has 15 residues. The V end was cut by 3 bases, the J end by 4 bases, with 14 bases between. Per the germline V gene, CDR1 is SGDLS and CDR2 is YYNGEE. The CDR3 loop reads CASSGDGGANQPQHF. The CDR3 bases are TGTGCCAGCAGCGGAGATGGGGGGGCGAATCAGCCCCAGCATTTT. The full variable domain, completed using reference TRBV9 and TRBJ1-5, is DSGVTQTPKHLITATGQRVTLRCSPRSGDLSVYWYQQSLDQGLQFLIQYYNGEERAKGNILERFSAQQFPDLHSELNLSSLELGDSALYFCASSGDGGANQPQHFGDGTRLSIL.

The chain uses TRBV5-5 and TRBJ2-3, with 11 bases lining up with TRBD1. The CDR3 has 16 amino acids. The germline V gene encodes CDR1 SGHKS and CDR2 YYEKEE (reference sequence). J lost 6 bases, V lost 4 bases, and 10 bases had no gene match. The CDR3 DNA sequence: TGTGCCAGCAGCCCAAGTATCGGACAGGGGGCGGATACGCAGTATTTT. Translation: CASSPSIGQGADTQYF.

This clone was detected a few times. The V and J genes are TRBV6-5 and TRBJ1-5; tentatively, D is TRBD1 (6 bases). CDR3 length: 11 amino acids. CDR1 and CDR2 (germline): MNHEY, SVGAGI. Trimming took 6 bases from V and 13 from J, leaving 13 bases between them. The CDR3 region has the DNA TGTGCCAGCAGGGGGGACACGGGTCAGCATTTT. This gives the protein CASRGDTGQHF.

The chain is built from TRBV19 and TRBJ2-1; 10 bases line up with TRBD2. CDR1 is LNHDA, CDR2 SQIVND, per germline (reference sequence). V dropped 3 bases and J dropped 6; count of bases not matched to a gene: 11. The CDR3 has 17 amino acids. The CDR3 DNA reads as TGTGCCAGTAGTATCGGCTTGGCTAGCGGGAGAGTCAATGAGCAGTTCTTC. This codes for CASSIGLASGRVNEQFF.

The chain joins TRBV9 to TRBJ2-1; D is possibly TRBD2 (5 bases). The V gene's germline CDR1 is SGDLS and CDR2 YYNGEE. The CDR3 runs 14 residues. The V end lost 0 bases, the J end lost 6 bases, and 10 bases lay between the germline ends. The CDR3 loop is CASSVDEGFNEQFF. The CDR3 nucleotides are TGTGCCAGCAGCGTAGATGAGGGCTTCAATGAGCAGTTCTTC.

The CDR3 DNA reads as TGTGCCAGCAGTGAAGATCGAGGGGGCCCTGAAGCTTTCTTT. Residues: CASSEDRGGPEAFF. V and J are TRBV6-1 and TRBJ1-1; 7 bases match TRBD1. CDR3 length equals 14 residues. The V and J ends lost 1 base and 6 bases, in that order; junction bases with no gene match: 5. Looked up from germline, CDR1 is MNHNS and CDR2 is SASEGT.

The CDR3 sequence: CSVNNSGDEAFF. In DNA, the CDR3 is TGCAGCGTCAATAATTCAGGGGATGAAGCTTTCTTT. The V gene is TRBV29-1, the J gene TRBJ1-1; possibly TRBD1 for D (6 bases). The V and J ends lost 6 bases and 7 bases respectively, with 15 bases between them. The CDR3 contains 12 residues. CDR1 and CDR2 (germline): SQVTM, ANQGSEA.

The V and J genes are TRBV19 and TRBJ1-2; D may be TRBD1 (6 bases). The CDR3 covers 14 residues. CDR1 is LNHDA and CDR2 is SQIVND in the germline V gene (reference sequence). The V gene lost 6 bases and the J gene lost 10 bases, with 21 bases spanning the gap. The CDR3 is CASSTSPDRPPYTF. The DNA of the CDR3 is TGTGCCAGTAGCACCAGCCCCGACAGGCCGCCCTACACCTTC.

The chain is built from TRBV28 and TRBJ2-3, with 14 bases fitting TRBD2. The trim removed 5 bases at V and 3 bases at J, leaving 7 bases unmatched. The CDR3 length is 17 residues. Germline lookup yields CDR1 MDHEN and CDR2 SYDVKM. In nucleotides, the CDR3 is TGTGCCAGCAGTCCCCGGACTAGCGGGAGGAGTACAGATACGCAGTATTTT. It is translated as CASSPRTSGRSTDTQYF.

The chain recombines TRBV6-4 with TRBJ2-1, with D possibly matching TRBD1 (7 bases). The length of the CDR3 is 14 residues. Germline CDR1 is MRHNA and CDR2 is SNTAGT. Trimming stripped 4 bases from V and 6 bases from J, with 13 bases between. CDR3 loop: CASSGGAGGNEQFF. CDR3 DNA sequence: TGTGCCAGCAGTGGGGGGGCAGGGGGCAATGAGCAGTTCTTC.

The chain joins TRBV4-2 to TRBJ2-3; no firm D call. The length of the CDR3 is 16 residues. Germline V gives CDR1 LGHNA, CDR2 YNFKEQ. The germline V and J ends were trimmed by 0 bases and 0 bases, with 10 bases remaining between them. CDR3 amino acids: CASSQELAASTDTQYF. CDR3 in DNA: TGTGCCAGCAGCCAAGAACTGGCGGCTAGCACAGATACGCAGTATTTT.

The chain uses TRBV6-5 and TRBJ1-2; maybe TRBD1 (6 bases). CDR1 MNHEY and CDR2 SVGAGI come from the germline V gene. The CDR3 spans 13 residues. Trimming pared 5 bases from V and 4 bases from J, leaving 11 bases between. The CDR3 DNA reads as TGTGCCAGCAGTAACAGGGAAGGCTATGGCTACACCTTC. Encoded protein: CASSNREGYGYTF.

This chain joins TRBV6-5 and TRBJ2-3; D is unclear. In germline, CDR1 is MNHEY, CDR2 SVGAGI. V gave up 0 bases and J gave up 1 base, with 8 bases separating them. The CDR3 length is 15 residues. This CDR3 is CASSYSPVRTDTQYF. The CDR3 DNA reads TGTGCCAGCAGTTACTCGCCGGTACGCACAGATACGCAGTATTTT.

The chain has TRBV7-9 and TRBJ2-7; perhaps TRBD2 as D (6 bases). Germline CDR1 SEHNR, CDR2 FQNEAQ (reference sequence). The CDR3 runs to 14 residues. V was pared by 5 bases and J by 3 bases, with 14 bases between. This chain's CDR3 is CASSPLTGSYEQYF. The CDR3, as DNA: TGTGCCAGCAGCCCCCTAACCGGGAGCTACGAGCAGTACTTC.

The chain combines TRBV19 with TRBJ2-5; 9 nucleotides agree with TRBD2. Trimming cost V 7 bases and J 5 bases; bases outside gene matches: 5. This CDR3 is 13 amino acids long. Germline V lookup: CDR1 LNHDA, CDR2 SQIVND (reference sequence). The DNA for the CDR3 is TGTGCCAGTATAAAGCGGGAGGCGGAGACCCAGTACTTC. This translates into CASIKREAETQYF. Based on the CDR3 plus reference TRBV19 and TRBJ2-5, the full variable domain is DGGITQSPKYLFRKEGQNVTLSCEQNLNHDAMYWYRQDPGQGLRLIYYSQIVNDFQKGDIAEGYSVSREKKESFPLTVTSAQKNPTAFYLCASIKREAETQYFGPGTRLLVL.

This chain uses TRBV6-5 with TRBJ2-7, with 7 bases matching TRBD1. There are 15 residues in the CDR3. CDR1 and CDR2 (germline): MNHEY, SVGAGI. V lost 2 bases to trimming and J lost 2 bases; unmatched junction nucleotides: 6. The CDR3 DNA sequence: TGTGCCAGCAGTTACCGGCGGACAGGAACCTACGAGCAGTACTTC. This encodes CASSYRRTGTYEQYF.